The next 28 T cell receptor beta chains were all read from a single sample in a study of cytomegalovirus exposure and HLA in healthy donors. This PCR relied on a set of 60 Vbeta primers and 13 Jbeta primers. Here immunoSEQ multiplex PCR was the method, and the copy in TCRdb shows in-frame clones only, minus some. This sample carries around 110,000 clones, about 80% of them seen once, and the ten largest clones take around 3%. Input material: PBMCs. The source is a woman aged 18-29 years in good health and CMV-seropositive.

The rearrangement uses TRBV19 and TRBJ1-5; D unresolved. This CDR3 is built from 13 residues. V was trimmed by 5 bases and J by 7 bases, leaving 12 bases between them. The germline gives CDR1 LNHDA, CDR2 SQIVND (reference sequence). The chain's CDR3 is CASSFSLRQPQHF. As DNA, the CDR3 is TGTGCCAGTAGTTTTTCCCTCAGACAGCCCCAGCATTTT.

The chain uses TRBV7-3 and TRBJ1-2; tentatively, D is TRBD1 (6 bases). Deletions cut 2 bases from V and 5 bases from J, with 9 bases between. CDR1 SGHTA and CDR2 FQGTGA come from the germline V gene. CDR3 length: 13 residues. The CDR3 here is CASSLAQGYGYTF. CDR3 DNA: TGTGCCAGCAGCTTAGCACAGGGATATGGCTACACCTTC.

The chain is built from TRBV6-1 and TRBJ1-5; TRBD1 aligns across 9 bases. The CDR3 totals 13 residues. The V gene's germline CDR1 is MNHNS and CDR2 SASEGT. The V segment lost 8 bases and the J segment 5 bases; nucleotides outside the gene matches: 4. The CDR3 DNA reads TGTGCCAGCCGGGACAGGGTCTATCAGCCCCAGCATTTT. Amino acids: CASRDRVYQPQHF.

The chain has TRBV28 and TRBJ2-1, with 12 bases matching TRBD2. V shed 5 bases, J shed 4 bases, and the junction held 6 bases outside the gene matches. The germline gives CDR1 MDHEN, CDR2 SYDVKM. This CDR3 region has 16 residues. CDR3: CASSPLAGGEYNEQFF. The CDR3 coding sequence is TGTGCCAGCAGTCCCCTAGCGGGAGGGGAGTACAATGAGCAGTTCTTC.

The V and J genes are TRBV5-1 and TRBJ2-5, with TRBD1 matching 7 bases. Germline V CDR1 and CDR2: SGHRS, YFSETQ. CDR3 size: 15 residues. The V and J ends lost 4 bases and 5 bases, in that order; junction bases with no gene match: 11. In DNA, the CDR3 is TGCGCCAGCAGCCCGCACGACAGGGCGAGGGAGACCCAGTACTTC. Its translation is CASSPHDRARETQYF.

The V call is TRBV4-1, the J call TRBJ1-1; D ambiguous. This CDR3 has 13 residues. V lost 3 bases, J lost 0 bases, and 5 bases lay in between. Per germline, CDR1 MGHRA and CDR2 YSYEKL. The chain's CDR3 is CASSHYMNTEAFF. Here the CDR3 DNA reads TGCGCCAGCAGCCACTATATGAACACTGAAGCTTTCTTT.

The chain has TRBV11-2 and TRBJ1-5; TRBD1 matches 7 bases. The ends lost 5 bases at V and 4 bases at J; junction bases unmatched: 14. CDR3 length equals 17 residues. CDR1 and CDR2 from the germline V gene are SGHAT and FQNNGV. The CDR3 protein is CASSPGTAQTHNQPQHF. CDR3 sequence (DNA): TGTGCCAGCAGCCCAGGGACAGCGCAAACCCATAATCAGCCCCAGCATTTT.

The chain carries TRBV15 and TRBJ1-2; D remains unclear. The CDR3 has 13 residues. The germline V and J ends were trimmed by 0 bases and 3 bases, with 5 bases remaining between them. Per the germline V gene, CDR1 is LNHNV and CDR2 is YYDKDF (reference sequence). The CDR3 here is CATSRDSYYGYTF. In nucleotides, the CDR3 is TGTGCCACCAGCAGAGACAGTTACTATGGCTACACCTTC. The whole variable domain, remainder taken from reference TRBV15 and TRBJ1-2, is DAMVIQNPRYQVTQFGKPVTLSCSQTLNHNVMYWYQQKSSQAPKLLFHYYDKDFNNEADTPDNFQSRRPNTSFCFLDIRSPGLGDTAMYLCATSRDSYYGYTFGSGTRLTVV.

The chain combines TRBV6-5 with TRBJ1-2, with 7 bases lining up with TRBD1. CDR1 is MNHEY and CDR2 is SVGAGI in the germline V gene. The CDR3 is 16 residues long. After removal of 0 bases from V and 8 bases from J, the junction contained 12 bases not matched to a gene. In nucleotides, the CDR3 is TGTGCCAGCAGTTACTCGGTGAGGACAGGTGCCCTAGGCTACACCTTC. It codes for CASSYSVRTGALGYTF.

The genes are TRBV28 and TRBJ1-5, with D uncertain. Germline values: CDR1 MDHEN, CDR2 SYDVKM. Between the trimmed V and J ends, which lost 5 bases and 2 bases, there was a span of 13 bases. CDR3 size: 15 residues. The CDR3 here is CASSLPGPGNQPQHF. CDR3 DNA: TGTGCCAGCAGTCTTCCTGGGCCTGGCAATCAGCCCCAGCATTTT.

V usage is TRBV5-1 and J usage is TRBJ2-3; the D gene is possibly TRBD1 (5 bases). V lost 3 bases and J 1 base, leaving 12 bases between the germline ends. The germline CDR1 and CDR2 sequences are SGHRS and YFSETQ. This CDR3 has 15 residues. CDR3 coding DNA: TGCGCCAGCAGCTACTCGGTAGGGGGCACAGATACGCAGTATTTT. This encodes CASSYSVGGTDTQYF. The variable domain in full, completed from reference TRBV5-1 and TRBJ2-3, reads KAGVTQTPRYLIKTRGQQVTLSCSPISGHRSVSWYQQTPGQGLQFLFEYFSETQRNKGNFPGRFSGRQFSNSRSEMNVSTLELGDSALYLCASSYSVGGTDTQYFGPGTRLTVL.

The chain has TRBV6-5 and TRBJ1-1; no reliable D call. The germline gives CDR1 MNHEY, CDR2 SVGAGI. The CDR3 is 15 amino acids. The V and J ends lost 0 bases and 1 base respectively, with 9 bases between them. CDR3 residues: CASSYSGEGNTEAFF. The CDR3 bases are TGTGCCAGCAGTTACTCTGGGGAGGGGAACACTGAAGCTTTCTTT.

The chain uses TRBV28 and TRBJ1-2; D gene ambiguous. CDR1 and CDR2 (germline): MDHEN, SYDVKM. V was pared by 4 bases and J by 2 bases, with 5 bases between. CDR3 size: 12 residues. The CDR3 DNA reads as TGTGCCAGCAGTTGGCGGAACTATGGCTACACCTTC. Amino acids: CASSWRNYGYTF.

This chain connects TRBV6-1 to TRBJ2-7, with TRBD1 identical over 7 bases. V shed 8 bases and J 2 bases; nucleotides not matched to a gene: 9. The germline V gene encodes CDR1 MNHNS and CDR2 SASEGT. CDR3 size: 14 residues. The CDR3 DNA reads TGTGCCAGCTTCGTGGGACAGTTGGCCTACGAGCAGTACTTC. This sequence encodes CASFVGQLAYEQYF.

CDR3 loop: CASSMGQGEAFF. In DNA form, the CDR3 reads TGTGCCAGCAGCATGGGACAGGGGGAAGCTTTCTTT. The chain joins TRBV5-6 to TRBJ1-1; TRBD1 matches at 10 bases. From germline, CDR1 is SGHDT and CDR2 YYEEEE. The CDR3 runs 12 residues. V shed 4 bases and J 8 bases; nucleotides not matched to a gene: 2.

This rearrangement joins TRBV29-1 to TRBJ2-4; 11 bases align to TRBD1. The V gene end was trimmed by 6 bases and the J gene end by 12 bases; junction bases not matched to a gene: 19. This CDR3 has 16 residues. CDR1 is SQVTM, CDR2 ANQGSEA, per germline. The CDR3 loop is CSVGIMPGQGGETQYF. Written as DNA, the CDR3 is TGCAGCGTCGGAATTATGCCGGGACAGGGGGGAGAGACTCAGTACTTC.

This clone was detected once. This sequence joins TRBV6-1 and TRBJ1-2, with 7 bases aligning to TRBD1. The CDR3 loop spans 15 amino acids. CDR1 MNHNS and CDR2 SASEGT come from the germline V gene. V was pared by 6 bases and J by 6 bases, with 13 bases of the junction left unmatched. CDR3 in amino acids: CASRPPGQHGNGYTF. CDR3 coding DNA: TGTGCCAGCAGGCCCCCGGGACAGCATGGGAATGGCTACACCTTC.

The gene calls are TRBV6-1 and TRBJ1-1; 10 positions agree with TRBD1. Germline loops: CDR1 MNHNS, CDR2 SASEGT. V dropped 10 bases and J dropped 4; count of bases not matched to a gene: 6. The CDR3 contains 13 residues. CDR3 amino acids: CAISRDRGTEAFF. The DNA for the CDR3 is TGTGCCATTAGCCGGGACAGGGGCACTGAAGCTTTCTTT.

Comment on this clone: One end of the junction varies from germline; a read error may be responsible. The chain carries TRBV7-9 and TRBJ2-7; no reliable D call. Germline CDR1 SEHNR, CDR2 FQNEAQ (reference sequence). CDR3 size: 12 residues. CDR3 sequence reads: CSSRPPGYEQYF. CDR3 DNA: TGTTCCAGCAGACCCCCGGGCTACGAGCAGTACTTC.

The rearrangement links TRBV11-2 to TRBJ2-5; a possible D gene is TRBD2 (7 bases). Germline V gene data show CDR1 as SGHAT and CDR2 as FQNNGV. CDR3 length equals 15 residues. V was clipped by 2 bases and J by 6 bases, with 16 bases between them. The CDR3 spells CASSLSGTMGQTQYF. CDR3 sequence (DNA): TGTGCCAGCAGCTTAAGCGGGACAATGGGACAGACCCAGTACTTC.

The chain employs TRBV15 and TRBJ2-4; 9 bases agree with TRBD1. Germline V lookup: CDR1 LNHNV, CDR2 YYDKDF (reference sequence). V was pared by 3 bases and J by 7 bases, with 4 bases of the junction left unmatched. The CDR3 has 14 residues. CDR3 DNA sequence: TGTGCCACCAGCAGGGCAGGACAGGGGAACATTCAGTACTTC. Its protein product is CATSRAGQGNIQYF.

The chain has TRBV5-1 and TRBJ1-5; unclear D gene. V was clipped by 0 bases and J by 9 bases, with 10 bases between them. This CDR3 spans 13 amino acids. Germline values: CDR1 SGHRS, CDR2 YFSETQ. CDR3: CASSLGSGAPQHF. As DNA, the CDR3 is TGCGCCAGCAGCTTGGGATCGGGAGCGCCCCAGCATTTT.

Only one count was recorded for this clone. V is TRBV6-6 and J is TRBJ1-1; D possibly corresponds to TRBD1 (6 bases). Germline V CDR1 and CDR2: MNHNY, SVGAGI (reference sequence). CDR3 length: 14 residues. V was trimmed by 2 bases and J by 7 bases, leaving 14 bases between them. DNA of the CDR3: TGTGCCAGCAGTTACCTCTATGACAGGTTTGAAGCTTTCTTT. It is translated as CASSYLYDRFEAFF.

The V gene is TRBV4-1, the J gene TRBJ1-3; D not resolved. Germline V lookup: CDR1 MGHRA, CDR2 YSYEKL. With 3 bases removed from V and 0 bases from J, the gap between germline ends came to 12 bases. The CDR3 consists of 16 residues. This chain's CDR3 is CASSQVHSSSGNTIYF. CDR3 DNA: TGCGCCAGCAGCCAGGTCCACAGTAGCTCTGGAAACACCATATATTTT.

The chain carries TRBV5-6 and TRBJ2-3; 7 bases are a match to TRBD2. The V gene's germline CDR1 is SGHDT and CDR2 YYEEEE. This CDR3 comprises 14 residues. The trim removed 4 bases at V and 5 bases at J, leaving 7 bases unmatched. The CDR3 coding sequence is TGTGCCAGCAGCACCCGGACTAGAGGAGATACGCAGTATTTT. The encoded protein is CASSTRTRGDTQYF.

The chain joins TRBV5-1 to TRBJ2-7; 10 bases are shared with TRBD1. This CDR3 is built from 17 residues. Looked up from germline, CDR1 is SGHRS and CDR2 is YFSETQ. The trim removed 3 bases at V and 2 bases at J, leaving 11 bases unmatched. CDR3 DNA sequence: TGCGCCAGCAGCTGGAGACTCGACAGGGGGCCAACCTACGAGCAGTACTTC. It codes for CASSWRLDRGPTYEQYF.

The rearrangement links TRBV27 to TRBJ1-1; TRBD1 matches 10 bases. CDR1 MNHEY and CDR2 SMNVEV come from the germline V gene (reference sequence). The V segment lost 5 bases and the J segment 11 bases; nucleotides outside the gene matches: 14. The CDR3 runs to 15 residues. As DNA, the CDR3 is TGTGCCAGCAGTGCCTACTCCGACAGGGGGCAATCTGCTTTCTTT. Translating gives CASSAYSDRGQSAFF.

This rearrangement joins TRBV11-2 to TRBJ1-2; no firm D call. CDR1 is SGHAT, CDR2 FQNNGV, per germline. This CDR3 is built from 14 residues. Deletions cut 1 base from V and 4 bases from J, with 10 bases between. In DNA form, the CDR3 reads TGTGCCAGCAGCTTAGCCGAGGGTGGCTATGGCTACACCTTC. This encodes CASSLAEGGYGYTF.